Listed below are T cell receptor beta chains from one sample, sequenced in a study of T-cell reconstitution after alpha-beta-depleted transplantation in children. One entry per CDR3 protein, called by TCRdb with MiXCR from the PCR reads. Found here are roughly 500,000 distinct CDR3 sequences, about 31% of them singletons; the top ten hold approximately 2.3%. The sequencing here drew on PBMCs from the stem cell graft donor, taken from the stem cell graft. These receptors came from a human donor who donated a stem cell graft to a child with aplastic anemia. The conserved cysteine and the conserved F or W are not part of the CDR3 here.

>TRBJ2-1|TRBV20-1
SANSPRTSSYNEQF
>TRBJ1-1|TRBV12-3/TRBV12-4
ASGFPGAEAF
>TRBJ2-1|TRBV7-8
ASSHLSGTSGTGEQF
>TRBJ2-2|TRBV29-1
SVVAGEELF
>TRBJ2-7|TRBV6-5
ASSYSMTSGMAEQY
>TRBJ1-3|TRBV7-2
ASSSTGGRNTIY
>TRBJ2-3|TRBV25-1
ASSDPGQTQY
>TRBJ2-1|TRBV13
ASRMEGRFNEQF
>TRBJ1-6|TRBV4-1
ASSQEGTGALPLH
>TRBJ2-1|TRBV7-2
ASSFHAQSYNEQF
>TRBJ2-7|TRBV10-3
AISEEVQRGEQY
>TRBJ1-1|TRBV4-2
ASSPLSLLGLGGTEAF
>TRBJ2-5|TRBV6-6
ASGHQGQETQY
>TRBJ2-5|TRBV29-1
SVEVAGVTETQY
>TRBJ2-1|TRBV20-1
SARDSPLNEQF
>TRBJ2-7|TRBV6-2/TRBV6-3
ASSYSTQGYEQY
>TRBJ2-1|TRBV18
ASSPPTGSDEQF
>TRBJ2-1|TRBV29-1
SVEGVAGAGSSYNEQF
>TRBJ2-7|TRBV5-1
ASSPGGPEQY
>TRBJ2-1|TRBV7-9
ASSLYALQDYNEQF
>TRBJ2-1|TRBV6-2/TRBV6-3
ASSYGFGGYNEQF
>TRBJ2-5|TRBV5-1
ASSLATGHQETQY
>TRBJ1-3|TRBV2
ASSRDLRNTIY
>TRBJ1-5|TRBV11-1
ASGAYGTGGGYSNQPQH
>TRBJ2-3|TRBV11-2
ASSLEMITDTQY
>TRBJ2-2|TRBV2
ASSELQTGELF
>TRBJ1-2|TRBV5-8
ASSLSPDNYGYT
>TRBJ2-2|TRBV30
AWRYGGNTGELF
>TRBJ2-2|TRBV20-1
SVRTGGFTGELF
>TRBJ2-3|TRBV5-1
ASSLVGGSEADTQY